The entry that follows covers one TCR beta chain sequence. Its antigen is unknown. CDR3 size: 16 residues. These data originate in a study of blood T cells in healthy people across ages. Caucasian individuals from Russia who were healthy and aged 6 to 90 acted as donors. PBMCs were isolated at a quantity of at least 6.5 million per sample. Study-wide findings and caveats: Per-million-T-cell TCR beta diversity fell roughly linearly with age.

The use of a sample-barcoded 5' primer and a J-beta primer mix characterized a second PCR of roughly 6 to 11 cycles. TCRdb reprocessed the 5' RACE reads via MiXCR and lists one record per CDR3 protein. Of roughly 900,000 distinct CDR3 sequences in the sample, about 44% were seen once. This TCR came from a man aged 25 to 40 in good health. This chain joins TRBV21-1 and TRBJ1-2; the tabulated D call, TRBD1, remains unverified against the DNA. TRBV21-1 is a listed pseudogene. The specimen was blood. For the CDR3, the DNA is TGTGCCAGCCCCGAGGAGGACAGGGCGTTGTTCTATGGCTACACCTTC. It yields the protein CASPEEDRALFYGYTF.